The present TCR beta chain was sequenced within a study of blood T cells in healthy people across ages. As for the study in general: Template-switching capture recovered about one barcoded beta molecule per two T cells.

With a J-beta primer mix and a sample-barcoded 5' primer, a second PCR ran about 7 to 12 cycles. Researchers report that a template-switch adaptor with 12 random nucleotides tagged each cDNA molecule. TCRdb re-derived calls from the 5' RACE reads in MiXCR, one entry per CDR3 protein. This sample yields about 400,000 distinct CDR3 sequences, of which roughly half are seen a single time; 51% belongs to the top ten. The V and J ends lost 0 bases and 0 bases respectively, with 12 bases between them. This CDR3 comprises 17 residues. Germline CDR1 and CDR2: MDHEN and SYDVKM. This clonotype appeared a few times. RNA extraction gave at least 5 micrograms of total RNA per sample.

The sequenced sample consisted of blood. The TCR comes from a man aged 55 to 70 in good health. The chain is built from TRBV28 and TRBJ1-5, with a possible D match to TRBD1 (5 bases). The CDR3 DNA sequence: TGTGCCAGCAGTTTATGGGGGGACGGTTATAGCAATCAGCCCCAGCATTTT. This sequence encodes CASSLWGDGYSNQPQHF.